The rows below give T cell receptor beta chains drawn from one sample of a study of T cells in Graves' hyperthyroidism and ophthalmopathy. TCRdb recomputed calls from the multiplex PCR reads with MiXCR, one row per CDR3 protein. Among fewer than 900,000 distinct CDR3 sequences, about 15% were seen once, and the ten largest hold around 7.7%. The material sequenced was blood. The receptors derive from a man younger than 35 with Graves' hyperthyroidism. The CDR3 runs from the conserved cysteine through the conserved F or W.

>TRBV11-3|15|TRBJ2-1
CARKRGDELENEQFF
>TRBV30|13|TRBJ1-5
CAWNSKGNQPQHF
>TRBV6-2/TRBV6-3|13|TRBJ2-7
CASRFDRFYEQYF
>TRBV10-3|17|TRBJ2-7
CAISELRDRGSSYEQYF
>TRBV19|12|TRBJ2-1
CVSGMTGVEQFF
>TRBV11-2|15|TRBJ2-1
CASSLVGTPYNEQFF
>TRBV2|13|TRBJ1-1
CASSESRGTEAFF
>TRBV12-5|12|TRBJ2-3
CASALTGDTQYF
>TRBV18|14|TRBJ2-3
CASSPPESTDTQYF
>TRBV4-2|13|TRBJ2-7
CASSQRRSYEQYF
>TRBV19|14|TRBJ1-4
CASSIGQGLEKLFF
>TRBV3-1|12|TRBJ1-1
CASSREDGEAFF
>TRBV6-2/TRBV6-3|16|TRBJ2-7
CASSYPPGLAVYEQYF
>TRBV28|16|TRBJ2-5
CASSFRGRALGETQYF
>TRBV6-2/TRBV6-3|13|TRBJ2-1
CASSRTGLNEQFF
>TRBV20-1|12|TRBJ2-7
CSAHRGLDEQYF
>TRBV24-1|16|TRBJ2-3
CATSVPGTGGPDTQYF
>TRBV28|15|TRBJ1-5
CASSLGTLYNQPQHF
>TRBV15|13|TRBJ2-2
CATSPSGTGELFF
>TRBV7-3|14|TRBJ2-2
CASREGHSTGELFF
>TRBV28|15|TRBJ2-7
CASSSQGAGTGEQYF
>TRBV18|16|TRBJ1-6
CASSLQGIANNSPLHF
>TRBV7-2|16|TRBJ2-6
CASSRTGLHGANVLTF
>TRBV28|15|TRBJ1-5
CASTPGQGHNQPQHF
>TRBV5-1|16|TRBJ2-1
CASSLAVASGSNEQFF
>TRBV20-1|16|TRBJ2-3
CSARRRRDGGTDTQYF
>TRBV29-1|14|TRBJ2-5
CSVGFSGRLETQYF
>TRBV2|17|TRBJ2-1
CASSEVLGDLARNEQFF
>TRBV12-3/TRBV12-4|11|TRBJ2-1
CASSFGQVQFF
>TRBV5-4|15|TRBJ2-3
CASSQRTGSTDTQYF
>TRBV11-3|15|TRBJ2-6
CASSIRISGANVLTF
>TRBV10-3|13|TRBJ2-7
CAISAFRPYEQYF
>TRBV19|13|TRBJ2-3
CASSIPYTDTQYF
>TRBV6-5|12|TRBJ2-7
CASSYGPREQYF
>TRBV29-1|12|TRBJ2-7
CSVDRVSGEQYF
>TRBV20-1|13|TRBJ2-5
CSATQGKQETQYF
>TRBV27|17|TRBJ1-2
CASFGWGGAIKYYGYTF
>TRBV3-1|14|TRBJ2-7
CASSLAGAMHEQYF
>TRBV25-1|15|TRBJ1-2
CASSDPGTGNYGYTF
>TRBV15|17|TRBJ2-3
CATSRHRQGLDTDTQYF
>TRBV19|13|TRBJ2-3
CASRRIAADTQYF
>TRBV29-1|11|TRBJ1-2
CSVGTSDGYTF
>TRBV20-1|17|TRBJ2-7
CSALKGQTSGFPYEQYF
>TRBV19|15|TRBJ2-3
CASTIGGTFTDTQYF
>TRBV7-9|15|TRBJ1-1
CASSFTGTEYGEAFF
>TRBV2|15|TRBJ2-3
CASSAGLAGQDTQYF
>TRBV5-1|15|TRBJ2-2
CASSARTVGTGELFF
>TRBV5-1|15|TRBJ2-3
CASSFQGIGTDTQYF
>TRBV27|14|TRBJ2-7
CASGRNRGFDEQYF
>TRBV6-1|16|TRBJ1-1
CASSEAGTRMNTEAFF
>TRBV7-9|12|TRBJ1-2
CASSLVAYGYTF
>TRBV29-1|14|TRBJ2-3
CSVQSTGGPKTQYF
>TRBV27|15|TRBJ2-1
CASSFIGEGRNEQFF
>TRBV20-1|14|TRBJ2-1
CSAAPSGPYNEQFF